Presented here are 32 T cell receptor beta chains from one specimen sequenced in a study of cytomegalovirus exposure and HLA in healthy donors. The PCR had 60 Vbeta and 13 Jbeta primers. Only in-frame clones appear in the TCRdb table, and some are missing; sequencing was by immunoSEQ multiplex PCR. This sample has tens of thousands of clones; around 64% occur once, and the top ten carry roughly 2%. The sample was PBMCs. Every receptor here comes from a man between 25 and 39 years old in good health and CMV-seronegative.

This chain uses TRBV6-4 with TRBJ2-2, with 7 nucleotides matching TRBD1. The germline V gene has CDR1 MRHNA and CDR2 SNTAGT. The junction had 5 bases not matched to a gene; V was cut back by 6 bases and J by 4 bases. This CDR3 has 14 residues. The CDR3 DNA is TGTGCCAGCAGACGACAGGGCGGCACCGGGGAGCTGTTTTTT. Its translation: CASRRQGGTGELFF.

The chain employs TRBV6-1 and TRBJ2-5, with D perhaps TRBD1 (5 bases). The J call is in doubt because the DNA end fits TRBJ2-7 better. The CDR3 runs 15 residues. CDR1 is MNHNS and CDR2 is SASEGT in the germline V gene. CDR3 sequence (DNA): TGTGCCAGCAGTCCAAACAGGAGAGAGCCCTACGAGCAGTACTTC. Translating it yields CASSPNRREPYEQYF.

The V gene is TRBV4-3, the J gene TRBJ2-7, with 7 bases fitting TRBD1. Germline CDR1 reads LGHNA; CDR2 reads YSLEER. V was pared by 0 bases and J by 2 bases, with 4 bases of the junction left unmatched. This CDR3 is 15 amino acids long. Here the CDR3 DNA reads TGCGCCAGCAGCCAAGATCGGGACAGCACCTACGAGCAGTACTTC. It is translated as CASSQDRDSTYEQYF.

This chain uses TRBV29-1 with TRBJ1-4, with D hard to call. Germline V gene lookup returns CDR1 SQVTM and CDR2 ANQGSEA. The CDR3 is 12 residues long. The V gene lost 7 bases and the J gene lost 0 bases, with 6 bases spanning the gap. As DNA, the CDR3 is TGCAGCGCAGGTCCAACTAATGAAAAACTGTTTTTT. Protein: CSAGPTNEKLFF.

The CDR3 reads CASSAQNTEAFF. The CDR3, as DNA: TGTGCCAGCAGTGCACAGAACACTGAAGCTTTCTTT. This sequence joins TRBV25-1 and TRBJ1-1; D is unclear. Germline V gives CDR1 MGHDK, CDR2 SYGVNS. This CDR3 comprises 12 residues. Trimming took 4 bases from V and 1 from J, leaving 4 bases between them.

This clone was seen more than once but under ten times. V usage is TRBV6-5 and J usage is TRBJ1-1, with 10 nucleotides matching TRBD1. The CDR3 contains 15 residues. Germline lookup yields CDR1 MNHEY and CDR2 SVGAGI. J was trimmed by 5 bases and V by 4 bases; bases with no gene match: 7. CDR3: CASSSPGQGFTEAFF. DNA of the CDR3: TGTGCCAGCAGTTCCCCGGGACAGGGGTTTACTGAAGCTTTCTTT.

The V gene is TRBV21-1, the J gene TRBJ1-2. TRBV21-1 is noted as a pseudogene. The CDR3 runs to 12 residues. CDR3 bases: TGTGCCAGCACAATCCGACTCGGAGGCTACACCTTC. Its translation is CASTIRLGGYTF.

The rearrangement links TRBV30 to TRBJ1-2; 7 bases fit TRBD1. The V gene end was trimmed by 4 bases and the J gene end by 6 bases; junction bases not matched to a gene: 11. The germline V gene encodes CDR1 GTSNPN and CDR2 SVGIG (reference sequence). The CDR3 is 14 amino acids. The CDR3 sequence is CAWTPTGVVDGYTF. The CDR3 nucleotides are TGTGCCTGGACTCCCACAGGGGTTGTTGATGGCTACACCTTC.

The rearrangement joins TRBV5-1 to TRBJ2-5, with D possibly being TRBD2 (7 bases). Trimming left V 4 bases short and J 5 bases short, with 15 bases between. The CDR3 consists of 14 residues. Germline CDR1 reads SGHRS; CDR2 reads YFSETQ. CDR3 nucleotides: TGCGCCAGCAGCGGGGTACAGGGAGGGGAGACCCAGTACTTC. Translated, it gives CASSGVQGGETQYF.

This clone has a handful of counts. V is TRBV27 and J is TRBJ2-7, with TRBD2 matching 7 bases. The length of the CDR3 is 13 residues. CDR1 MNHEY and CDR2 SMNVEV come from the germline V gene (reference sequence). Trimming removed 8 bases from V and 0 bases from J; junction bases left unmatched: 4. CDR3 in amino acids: CASGGDSSYEQYF. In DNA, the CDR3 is TGTGCCAGCGGGGGGGACTCCTCCTACGAGCAGTACTTC.

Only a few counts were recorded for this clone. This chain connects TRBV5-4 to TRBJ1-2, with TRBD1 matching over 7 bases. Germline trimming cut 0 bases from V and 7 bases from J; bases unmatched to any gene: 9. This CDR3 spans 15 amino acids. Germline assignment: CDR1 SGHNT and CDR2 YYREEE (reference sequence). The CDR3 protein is CASSLVDRESGGYTF. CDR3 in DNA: TGTGCCAGCAGCTTGGTCGACAGGGAATCTGGTGGCTACACCTTC.

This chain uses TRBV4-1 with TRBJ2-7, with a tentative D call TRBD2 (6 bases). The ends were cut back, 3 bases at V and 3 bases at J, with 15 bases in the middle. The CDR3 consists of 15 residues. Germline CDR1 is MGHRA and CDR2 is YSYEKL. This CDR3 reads CASSHGVRGNYEQYF. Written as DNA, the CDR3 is TGCGCCAGCAGCCATGGCGTACGGGGGAACTACGAGCAGTACTTC.

The CDR3 here is CSAGTGGYGYTF. DNA for the CDR3: TGCAGCGCCGGGACAGGGGGCTATGGCTACACCTTC. The chain couples TRBV29-1 to TRBJ1-2; TRBD1 matches at 11 bases. Germline V gene data show CDR1 as SQVTM and CDR2 as ANQGSEA. There are 12 residues in the CDR3. The ends lost 7 bases at V and 4 bases at J; junction bases unmatched: 2.

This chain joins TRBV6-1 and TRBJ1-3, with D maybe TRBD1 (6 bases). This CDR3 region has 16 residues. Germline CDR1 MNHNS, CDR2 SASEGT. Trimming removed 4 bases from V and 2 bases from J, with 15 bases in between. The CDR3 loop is CASSARGQGTGNTIYF. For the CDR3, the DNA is TGTGCCAGCAGTGCTCGAGGGCAGGGGACTGGAAACACCATATATTTT.

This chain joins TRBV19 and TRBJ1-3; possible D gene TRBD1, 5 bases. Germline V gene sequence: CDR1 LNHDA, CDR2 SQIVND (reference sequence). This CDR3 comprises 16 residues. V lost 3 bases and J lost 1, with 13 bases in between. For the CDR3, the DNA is TGTGCCAGTAGTATTGAGCAGGGCGCGTCTGGAAACACCATATATTTT. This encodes CASSIEQGASGNTIYF.

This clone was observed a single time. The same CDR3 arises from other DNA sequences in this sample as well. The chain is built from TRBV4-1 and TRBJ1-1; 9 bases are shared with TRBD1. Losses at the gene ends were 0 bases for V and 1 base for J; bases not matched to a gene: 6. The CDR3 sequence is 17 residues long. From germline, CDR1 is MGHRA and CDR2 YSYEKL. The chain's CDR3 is CASSQEGTGRGNTEAFF. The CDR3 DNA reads TGCGCCAGCAGCCAAGAGGGGACAGGGCGTGGGAACACTGAAGCTTTCTTT.

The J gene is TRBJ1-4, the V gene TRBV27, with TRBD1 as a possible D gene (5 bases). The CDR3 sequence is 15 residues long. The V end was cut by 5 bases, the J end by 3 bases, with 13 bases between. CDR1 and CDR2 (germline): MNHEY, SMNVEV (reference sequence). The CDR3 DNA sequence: TGTGCCAGCAGTGCGACAGTTTTGGCTAATGAAAAACTGTTTTTT. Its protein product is CASSATVLANEKLFF.

CDR3 sequence (DNA): TGCAGCGTACAGACAGGGCCCACCTACGAGCAGTACTTC. It yields the protein CSVQTGPTYEQYF. This sequence joins TRBV29-1 and TRBJ2-7, with 7 bases fitting TRBD1. Germline CDR1 and CDR2: SQVTM and ANQGSEA. The CDR3 extends over 13 amino acids. V trimming: 6 bases; J trimming: 2 bases; junction bases outside the gene matches: 7.

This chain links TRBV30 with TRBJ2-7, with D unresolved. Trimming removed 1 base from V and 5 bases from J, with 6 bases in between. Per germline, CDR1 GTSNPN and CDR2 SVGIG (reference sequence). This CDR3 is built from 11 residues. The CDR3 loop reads CAWSEHDEQYF. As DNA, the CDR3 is TGTGCCTGGAGTGAACATGACGAGCAGTACTTC.

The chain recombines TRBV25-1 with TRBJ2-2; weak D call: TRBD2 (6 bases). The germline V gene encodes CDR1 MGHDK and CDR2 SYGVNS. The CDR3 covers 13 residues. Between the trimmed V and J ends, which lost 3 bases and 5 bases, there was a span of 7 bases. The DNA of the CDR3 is TGTGCCAGCAGTGAGGCGGGGACCGGGGAGCTGTTTTTT. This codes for CASSEAGTGELFF.

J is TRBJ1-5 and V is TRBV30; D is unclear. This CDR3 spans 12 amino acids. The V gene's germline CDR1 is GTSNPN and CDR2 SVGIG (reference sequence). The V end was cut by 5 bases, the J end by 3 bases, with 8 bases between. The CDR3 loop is CAWSYNNQPQHF. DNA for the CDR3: TGTGCCTGGTCGTATAACAATCAGCCCCAGCATTTT.

In nucleotides, the CDR3 is TGTGCCAGCAGAGGGACAGCCCCTGGCTACACCTTC. Translation gives CASRGTAPGYTF. The chain couples TRBV6-5 to TRBJ1-2, with 7 bases matching TRBD1. V gave up 6 bases and J gave up 7 bases; unmatched junction bases: 5. The CDR3 consists of 12 residues. The germline V gene has CDR1 MNHEY and CDR2 SVGAGI.

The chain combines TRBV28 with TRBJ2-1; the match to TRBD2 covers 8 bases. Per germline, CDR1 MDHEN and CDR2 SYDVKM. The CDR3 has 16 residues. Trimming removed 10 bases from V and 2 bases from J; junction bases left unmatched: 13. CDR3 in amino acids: CATIRGGSGPYNEQFF. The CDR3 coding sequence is TGTGCCACCATCCGGGGGGGCTCTGGCCCCTACAATGAGCAGTTCTTC.

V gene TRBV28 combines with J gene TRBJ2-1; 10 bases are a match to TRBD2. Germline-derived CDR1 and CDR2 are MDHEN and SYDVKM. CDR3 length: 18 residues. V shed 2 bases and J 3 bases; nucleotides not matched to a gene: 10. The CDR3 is CASSLPPTLAGDYNEQFF. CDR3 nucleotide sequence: TGTGCCAGCAGTTTACCGCCGACCCTAGCGGGAGACTACAATGAGCAGTTCTTC.

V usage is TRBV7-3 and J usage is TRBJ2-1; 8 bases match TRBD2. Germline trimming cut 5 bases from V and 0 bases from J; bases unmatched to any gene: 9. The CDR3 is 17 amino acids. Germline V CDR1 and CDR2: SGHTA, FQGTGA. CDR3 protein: CASSALSGGDSYNEQFF. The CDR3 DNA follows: TGTGCCAGCAGCGCCCTCAGCGGGGGTGACTCCTACAATGAGCAGTTCTTC.

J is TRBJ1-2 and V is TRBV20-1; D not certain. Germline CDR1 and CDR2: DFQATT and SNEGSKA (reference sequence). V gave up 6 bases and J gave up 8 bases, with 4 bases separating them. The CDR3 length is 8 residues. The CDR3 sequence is CSAQGYTF. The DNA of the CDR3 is TGCAGTGCACAAGGCTACACCTTC.

DNA of the CDR3: TGTGCCAGCAGCTTGGGGGGACAGGGTGCCTACGAGCAGTACTTC. It specifies CASSLGGQGAYEQYF. The rearrangement links TRBV5-6 to TRBJ2-7; TRBD1 agrees at 9 bases. CDR3 size: 15 residues. The germline CDR1 and CDR2 sequences are SGHDT and YYEEEE. V was pared by 0 bases and J by 2 bases, with 3 bases of the junction left unmatched.

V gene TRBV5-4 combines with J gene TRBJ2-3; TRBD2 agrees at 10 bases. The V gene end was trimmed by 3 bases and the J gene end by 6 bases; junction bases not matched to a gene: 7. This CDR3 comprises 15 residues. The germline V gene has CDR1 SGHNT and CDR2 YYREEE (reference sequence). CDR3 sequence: CASSWGTSVSDTQYF. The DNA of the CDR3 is TGTGCCAGCAGCTGGGGGACTAGCGTGTCCGATACGCAGTATTTT.

The CDR3 loop is CASIRDSMQPQHF. CDR3 coding DNA: TGTGCCAGCATTAGGGACAGCATGCAGCCCCAGCATTTT. This chain uses TRBV2 with TRBJ1-5, with 7 nucleotides matching TRBD1. Germline CDR1 is SNHLY and CDR2 is FYNNEI. CDR3 length equals 13 residues. With 7 bases clipped from V and 7 bases from J, the junction kept 7 bases outside the gene matches.

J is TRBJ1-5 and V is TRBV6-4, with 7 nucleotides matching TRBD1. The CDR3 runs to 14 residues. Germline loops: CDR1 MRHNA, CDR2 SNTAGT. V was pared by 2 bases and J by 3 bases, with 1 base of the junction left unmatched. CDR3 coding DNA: TGTGCCAGCAGTGACGGGACAGACAATCAGCCCCAGCATTTT. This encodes CASSDGTDNQPQHF.

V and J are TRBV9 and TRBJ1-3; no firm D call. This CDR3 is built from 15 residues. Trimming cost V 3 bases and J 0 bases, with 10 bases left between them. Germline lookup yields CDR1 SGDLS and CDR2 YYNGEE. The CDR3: CASSARLGSGNTIYF. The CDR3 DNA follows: TGTGCCAGCAGCGCCCGACTTGGCTCTGGAAACACCATATATTTT.

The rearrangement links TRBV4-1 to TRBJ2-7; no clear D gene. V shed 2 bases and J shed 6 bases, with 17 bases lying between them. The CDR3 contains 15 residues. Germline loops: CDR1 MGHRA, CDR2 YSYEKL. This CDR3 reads CASSQFVPSPLEQYF. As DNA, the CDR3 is TGCGCCAGCAGCCAATTTGTCCCGAGCCCCCTCGAGCAGTACTTC.